Listed here are 22 T cell receptor beta chains from one sample, sequenced in a study of T-cell reconstitution after alpha-beta-depleted transplantation in children (dated by TCRdb to 2015 to 2016). Library prep was done by PCR. The reads were generated on an Illumina HiSeq 2500. Molecular barcoding was employed in the preparation of TCR libraries, with unique molecular identifiers being used to normalize TCRbeta repertoire quantification. The public reads were quality trimmed at Q25 with fastp and then assembled into clones with MiXCR by TCRdb, keeping productive beta chains. CDR3 protein sequences are deduplicated, and each keeps its most common genes and DNA. The sample records about 270,000 distinct CDR3 sequences, around 9.6% of which are singletons. The top ten clones comprise 10% of the sample. Sequencing used PBMCs from the stem cell graft donor, obtained from the stem cell graft. These TCRs come from a human donor who donated a stem cell graft to a child with SCID.

V is TRBV7-8 and J is TRBJ1-5, with D hard to call. V was pared by 1 base and J by 0 bases, with 7 bases between. This CDR3 spans 15 amino acids. The V gene's germline CDR1 is SGHVS and CDR2 FQNEAQ. CDR3 amino acids: CASSLGTHSNQPQHF. CDR3 DNA sequence: TGTGCCAGCAGCTTAGGGACCCATAGCAATCAGCCCCAGCATTTT. The variable domain in full, completed from reference TRBV7-8 and TRBJ1-5, reads GAGVSQSPRYKVAKRGQDVALRCDPISGHVSLFWYQQALGQGPEFLTYFQNEAQLDKSGLPSDRFFAERPEGSVSTLKIQRTQQEDSAVYLCASSLGTHSNQPQHFGDGTRLSIL.

This sequence joins TRBV2 and TRBJ2-1; 12 nucleotides match TRBD2. Germline-derived CDR1 and CDR2 are SNHLY and FYNNEI. The ends lost 6 bases at V and 6 bases at J; junction bases unmatched: 6. The CDR3 extends over 15 amino acids. The CDR3 DNA reads TGTGCCAGCAGGCAACTAGCGGGGGGCACCAATGAGCAGTTCTTC. Its translation is CASRQLAGGTNEQFF.

The chain uses TRBV29-1 and TRBJ2-1; a possible D gene is TRBD2 (6 bases). Germline CDR1 and CDR2: SQVTM and ANQGSEA. CDR3 length equals 12 residues. Trimming shortened V by 6 bases and J by 5 bases, and 11 bases separated the two germline ends. CDR3 sequence reads: CSVVTGDNEQFF. Here the CDR3 DNA reads TGCAGCGTGGTGACGGGGGACAATGAGCAGTTCTTC.

This rearrangement joins TRBV20-1 to TRBJ2-7, with D uncertain. Deletions cut 2 bases from V and 3 bases from J, with 5 bases between. Germline V gene lookup returns CDR1 DFQATT and CDR2 SNEGSKA (reference sequence). There are 11 residues in the CDR3. CDR3 coding DNA: TGCAGTGCTAGACAGATCTACGAGCAGTACTTC. This encodes CSARQIYEQYF.

There are a few counts of this clonotype. The chain carries TRBV5-6 and TRBJ2-2, with 7 nucleotides matching TRBD1. This CDR3 comprises 17 residues. CDR1 SGHDT and CDR2 YYEEEE come from the germline V gene. After removal of 0 bases from V and 0 bases from J, the junction contained 5 bases not matched to a gene. The CDR3 sequence is CASSLVRGQANTGELFF. As DNA, the CDR3 is TGTGCCAGCAGCTTGGTCCGAGGACAGGCGAACACCGGGGAGCTGTTTTTT.

There are many counts of this clonotype. This chain uses TRBV5-1 with TRBJ2-2; TRBD1 matches 9 bases. The CDR3 is made up of 15 amino acids. Trimming removed 4 bases from V and 7 bases from J; junction bases left unmatched: 8. Germline V gives CDR1 SGHRS, CDR2 YFSETQ. CDR3 region: CASSPRTGVNGELFF. The CDR3 nucleotides read TGCGCCAGCAGCCCCCGGACAGGGGTTAACGGGGAGCTGTTTTTT.

The sample holds many counts of this clonotype. V and J are TRBV5-6 and TRBJ2-1, with TRBD2 identical over 8 bases. The CDR3 loop spans 17 amino acids. Germline CDR1 SGHDT, CDR2 YYEEEE. Trimming removed 2 bases from V and 5 bases from J; junction bases left unmatched: 12. The CDR3 nucleotides are TGTGCCAGCAGCTTCCTGTCGGGGGGGATGTTCGACAATGAGCAGTTCTTC. Residues: CASSFLSGGMFDNEQFF. The full variable domain, in which reference TRBV5-6 and TRBJ2-1 provide the parts outside the CDR3, is DAGVTQSPTHLIKTRGQQVTLRCSPKSGHDTVSWYQQALGQGPQFIFQYYEEEERQRGNFPDRFSGHQFPNYSSELNVNALLLGDSALYLCASSFLSGGMFDNEQFFGPGTRLTVL.

This rearrangement joins TRBV29-1 to TRBJ2-3; D is uncertain. V lost 4 bases and J 5 bases, leaving 10 bases between the germline ends. The germline V gene has CDR1 SQVTM and CDR2 ANQGSEA. CDR3 length: 12 amino acids. This CDR3 reads CSVVLQEDTQYF. As DNA, the CDR3 is TGCAGCGTTGTGCTTCAGGAAGATACGCAGTATTTT.

The chain links TRBV11-2 to TRBJ1-2; a possible D gene is TRBD1 (5 bases). V dropped 1 base and J dropped 8 bases, with 14 bases sitting between them. Germline lookup yields CDR1 SGHAT and CDR2 FQNNGV. This CDR3 spans 14 amino acids. The CDR3 here is CASSLVGATEGYTF. CDR3 coding DNA: TGTGCCAGCAGCTTAGTCGGGGCCACAGAGGGCTACACCTTC.

This clonotype occurred many times. V usage is TRBV3-1 and J usage is TRBJ2-3; D remains ambiguous. Germline V gene lookup returns CDR1 LGHDT and CDR2 YNNKEL (reference sequence). The CDR3 sequence is 15 residues long. Between the trimmed V and J ends, which lost 3 bases and 5 bases, there was a span of 15 bases. CDR3 residues: CASSHAGDSIDTQYF. The CDR3 DNA reads TGTGCCAGCAGCCACGCTGGGGATTCGATAGATACGCAGTATTTT.

This clonotype was counted many times. The V and J genes are TRBV7-9 and TRBJ2-7, with 12 bases identical to TRBD2. The CDR3 loop spans 15 amino acids. Per germline, CDR1 SEHNR and CDR2 FQNEAQ (reference sequence). Germline trimming cut 5 bases from V and 4 bases from J; bases unmatched to any gene: 6. The CDR3 DNA follows: TGTGCCAGCAGCCCTCGGACTAGCGGGGTATACGAGCAGTACTTC. This sequence encodes CASSPRTSGVYEQYF.

This clonotype was picked up many times. CDR3 in DNA: TGTGCCAGCAGCCCCCCCCGCCGGGACACTGAAGCTTTCTTT. It yields the protein CASSPPRRDTEAFF. The chain couples TRBV9 to TRBJ1-1; D is unclear. Germline V lookup: CDR1 SGDLS, CDR2 YYNGEE. Trimming left V 4 bases short and J 3 bases short, with 13 bases between. This CDR3 is built from 14 residues.

The genes are TRBV5-1 and TRBJ2-5, with D perhaps TRBD1 (6 bases). V gave up 1 base and J gave up 7 bases, with 14 bases separating them. The CDR3 has 14 residues. Germline-derived CDR1 and CDR2 are SGHRS and YFSETQ. The CDR3 sequence: CASSLTGLGGTQYF. The CDR3 DNA sequence: TGCGCCAGCAGCTTGACCGGGTTAGGGGGGACCCAGTACTTC.

This clonotype was observed a handful of times. J is TRBJ2-1 and V is TRBV24-1; TRBD2 matches 10 bases. Germline loops: CDR1 KGHDR, CDR2 SFDVKD. The CDR3 has 17 residues. The V segment lost 5 bases and the J segment 7 bases; nucleotides outside the gene matches: 13. For the CDR3, the DNA is TGTGCCACCAGTGCAGCGGGGGGGCCTTCGGTCGGGAATGAGCAGTTCTTC. It yields the protein CATSAAGGPSVGNEQFF.

Ten or more counts support this clonotype. This chain connects TRBV12-3 or TRBV12-4 to TRBJ1-5; 9 bases fit TRBD1. J lost 2 bases, V lost 5 bases, and 7 bases had no gene match. The CDR3 runs to 16 residues. CDR3 in DNA: TGTGCCAGCAGTAAGGGACAGGGAAGTGGCAATCAGCCCCAGCATTTT. It specifies CASSKGQGSGNQPQHF.

This clonotype was detected many times. V and J are TRBV6-5 and TRBJ2-1, with D possibly TRBD1 on 6 matching bases. The V and J ends lost 0 bases and 7 bases respectively, with 10 bases between them. Per the germline V gene, CDR1 is MNHEY and CDR2 is SVGAGI. The CDR3 sequence is 14 residues long. In nucleotides, the CDR3 is TGTGCCAGCAGTTACTCGAGGGACAAAAATGAGCAGTTCTTC. Translating gives CASSYSRDKNEQFF.

This clonotype was picked up a small number of times. V is TRBV3-1 and J is TRBJ2-2; TRBD2 aligns across 10 bases. Germline CDR1 LGHDT, CDR2 YNNKEL (reference sequence). The CDR3 consists of 16 residues. The ends lost 3 bases at V and 2 bases at J; junction bases unmatched: 3. CDR3 sequence (DNA): TGTGCCAGCAGCCAGCCTAGCGGGGGCAACACCGGGGAGCTGTTTTTT. Residues: CASSQPSGGNTGELFF.

This chain links TRBV6-2 or TRBV6-3 with TRBJ2-1, with TRBD2 identical over 7 bases. Germline V gene sequence: CDR1 MNHEY, CDR2 SVGEGT. The CDR3 has 15 residues. J was trimmed by 12 bases and V by 5 bases; bases with no gene match: 16. CDR3 sequence reads: CASSPLGTILWRQFF. The CDR3 DNA is TGTGCCAGCAGTCCCCTCGGGACTATCCTGTGGAGGCAGTTCTTC.

This clonotype has ten or more counts. This chain links TRBV4-1 with TRBJ2-1; 7 bases agree with TRBD2. The germline V gene encodes CDR1 MGHRA and CDR2 YSYEKL. The CDR3 runs 15 residues. The ends lost 3 bases at V and 5 bases at J; junction bases unmatched: 7. CDR3 coding DNA: TGCGCCAGCAGCCAGTCAGCGGGGCCGAACAATGAGCAGTTCTTC. It encodes CASSQSAGPNNEQFF.

This clonotype was seen at least ten times. DNA for the CDR3: TGTGCCAGCAGCTTACAGCCGGTCTCTGGGGCCAACGTCCTGACTTTC. Translating it yields CASSLQPVSGANVLTF. The chain combines TRBV7-6 with TRBJ2-6; D not resolved. CDR3 length: 16 amino acids. The V and J ends lost 2 bases and 0 bases respectively, with 8 bases between them. Germline-derived CDR1 and CDR2 are SGHVS and FNYEAQ.

V is TRBV11-2 and J is TRBJ2-7; the match to TRBD1 covers 8 bases. CDR1 SGHAT and CDR2 FQNNGV come from the germline V gene. The CDR3 runs 15 residues. Trimming at V came to 1 base and at J to 6 bases, leaving 8 bases not matched to a gene. The CDR3 loop reads CASSLGDRPEGEQYF. The CDR3 DNA reads TGTGCCAGCAGCTTAGGGGACAGGCCTGAAGGCGAGCAGTACTTC.

This clonotype has just a few counts. The chain has TRBV5-1 and TRBJ2-5; D ambiguous. The CDR3 runs 14 residues. The ends were cut back, 4 bases at V and 3 bases at J, with 13 bases in the middle. In germline, CDR1 is SGHRS, CDR2 YFSETQ. This CDR3 is CASSPRDQKETQYF. The DNA for the CDR3 is TGCGCCAGCAGCCCACGCGATCAAAAAGAGACCCAGTACTTC.